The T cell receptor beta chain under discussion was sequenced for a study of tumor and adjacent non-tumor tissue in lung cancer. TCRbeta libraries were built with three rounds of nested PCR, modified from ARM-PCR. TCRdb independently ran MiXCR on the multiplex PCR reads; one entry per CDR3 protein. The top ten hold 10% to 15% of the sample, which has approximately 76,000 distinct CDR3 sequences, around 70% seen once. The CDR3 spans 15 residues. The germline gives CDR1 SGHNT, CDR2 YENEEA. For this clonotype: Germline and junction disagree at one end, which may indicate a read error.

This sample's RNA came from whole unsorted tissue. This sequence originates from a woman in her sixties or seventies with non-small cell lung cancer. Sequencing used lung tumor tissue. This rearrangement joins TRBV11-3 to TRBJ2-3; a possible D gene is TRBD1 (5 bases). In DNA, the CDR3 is TGTGCCAGCAGCTTTATAAGGGGCGCAGGAGATACGCAGTATTTC. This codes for CASSFIRGAGDTQYF.